Following are 26 T cell receptor beta chains from one sample sequenced in a study of blood T cell repertoires in COVID-19 (dated by TCRdb to about 2020). Libraries were made using the immunoSEQ multiplex PCR assay. Entries here come from immuneACCESS through TCRdb and include only in-frame sequences with V and J called. Some clones fail to appear in such tables; in the studies checked, an unresolved V gene covers under half of the shortfall, and the cause of the remainder is unknown. The sample table records hundreds of thousands of clones; 85% of these occur just once. The top ten hold 10% to 15% of the sample. Sequenced input: peripheral blood. The receptors shown here come from a human donor in a cohort sampled during active COVID-19.

This rearrangement joins TRBV28 to TRBJ1-5, with TRBD1 as a possible D gene (5 bases). The CDR3 covers 12 residues. Germline V CDR1 and CDR2: MDHEN, SYDVKM. Trimming removed 6 bases at V and 7 bases at J, with 10 bases between. CDR3 sequence (DNA): TGTGCCAGCAGCGTGGGGCCGCAGCCCCAGCATTTT. Amino acids: CASSVGPQPQHF.

V is TRBV24-1 and J is TRBJ2-1; TRBD2 agrees at 10 bases. Per the germline V gene, CDR1 is KGHDR and CDR2 is SFDVKD. Trimming took 2 bases from V and 4 from J; bases not matched to a gene: 4. The CDR3 has 16 amino acids. CDR3 in amino acids: CATSDSRSGRYNEQFF. CDR3 nucleotide sequence: TGTGCCACCAGTGATTCCCGTAGCGGGAGGTACAATGAGCAGTTCTTC.

The chain is built from TRBV11-2 and TRBJ1-6, with TRBD1 as a possible D gene (5 bases). The CDR3 covers 14 residues. V dropped 6 bases and J dropped 10 bases, with 16 bases sitting between them. Germline CDR1 SGHAT, CDR2 FQNNGV. The CDR3 region has the DNA TGTGCCAGCAGTTCCCTAAGGGGTGTCTCACCCCTCCACTTT. Translation gives CASSSLRGVSPLHF.

The CDR3 nucleotides are TGTGCCAGCTCACCTACAGGGAGTGGCAATCAGCCCCAGCATTTT. It translates to CASSPTGSGNQPQHF. The V call is TRBV18, the J call TRBJ1-5; the D gene is possibly TRBD1 (6 bases). Germline assignment: CDR1 KGHSH and CDR2 LQKENI. This CDR3 has 15 residues. Trimming shortened V by 3 bases and J by 2 bases, and 11 bases separated the two germline ends.

This clone has a single count. This sequence joins TRBV4-1 and TRBJ2-7, with TRBD1 matching over 9 bases. The CDR3 totals 17 residues. Germline loops: CDR1 MGHRA, CDR2 YSYEKL. V lost 3 bases and J lost 5; bases outside the gene matches: 14. Written as DNA, the CDR3 is TGCGCCAGCAGCCAGCAACAGGGCTCGGGACAGGGTAACGAGCAGTACTTC. Protein: CASSQQQGSGQGNEQYF.

V and J are TRBV4-2 and TRBJ1-5; D is ambiguous. The CDR3 spans 15 residues. Trimming took off 0 bases at V and 6 bases at J, with 12 bases between the two ends. Germline V lookup: CDR1 LGHNA, CDR2 YNFKEQ. CDR3 sequence reads: CASSQDRGFGQPQHF. DNA of the CDR3: TGTGCCAGCAGCCAAGATAGAGGGTTCGGTCAGCCCCAGCATTTT.

The rearrangement uses TRBV12-2 and TRBJ1-4; TRBD1 is taken as the D call from the table, unchecked against the DNA. TRBV12-2 is annotated as a pseudogene. This CDR3 comprises 14 residues. The CDR3 loop is CASRFDSWNEKLFF. Written as DNA, the CDR3 is TGTGCAAGTCGCTTCGACAGTTGGAATGAAAAACTGTTTTTT.

V is TRBV5-4 and J is TRBJ2-7; D may be TRBD2 (7 bases). This CDR3 has 14 amino acids. V gave up 5 bases and J gave up 2 bases, with 14 bases separating them. Germline assignment: CDR1 SGHNT and CDR2 YYREEE (reference sequence). The chain's CDR3 is CASRKKGGAYEQYF. CDR3 DNA sequence: TGTGCCAGCAGAAAAAAGGGGGGGGCCTACGAGCAGTACTTC.

The gene calls are TRBV19 and TRBJ2-7; 8 bases are a match to TRBD1. The CDR3 has 14 residues. After removal of 6 bases from V and 2 bases from J, the junction contained 6 bases not matched to a gene. Germline lookup yields CDR1 LNHDA and CDR2 SQIVND (reference sequence). CDR3 bases: TGTGCCAGTAGCCAACCGGACAGGGCCTACGAGCAGTACTTC. Encoded protein: CASSQPDRAYEQYF.

This clone was detected only once. This sequence joins TRBV28 and TRBJ2-7, with a possible D match to TRBD1 (5 bases). Germline V gene data show CDR1 as MDHEN and CDR2 as SYDVKM. Trimming removed 4 bases at V and 0 bases at J, with 13 bases between. There are 15 residues in the CDR3. CDR3 sequence (DNA): TGTGCCAGCAGTTCACACAGGAAACTCTCCTACGAGCAGTACTTC. The encoded protein is CASSSHRKLSYEQYF.

This CDR3 is CASSRGSTYEQYF. CDR3 nucleotides: TGTGCCAGCAGCCGAGGATCCACGTACGAGCAGTACTTC. The V and J genes are TRBV7-9 and TRBJ2-7; D not resolved. Germline V gives CDR1 SEHNR, CDR2 FQNEAQ (reference sequence). The CDR3 has 13 amino acids. Trimming pared 5 bases from V and 4 bases from J, leaving 12 bases between.

The chain combines TRBV7-3 with TRBJ1-1, with 7 bases identical to TRBD1. This CDR3 has 12 amino acids. The germline gives CDR1 SGHTA, CDR2 FQGTGA. J was trimmed by 10 bases and V by 8 bases; bases with no gene match: 10. CDR3 in DNA: TGTGCCAGCTCGGGACAGACCTTTGGAGCTTTCTTT. Translated: CASSGQTFGAFF.

This rearrangement joins TRBV24-1 to TRBJ2-5; TRBD1 aligns across 9 bases. The trim removed 1 base at V and 2 bases at J, leaving 4 bases unmatched. Germline CDR1 KGHDR, CDR2 SFDVKD. The CDR3 contains 16 residues. As DNA, the CDR3 is TGTGCCACCAGTGATTTTTGGGGACAGGGACAAGAGACCCAGTACTTC. Residues: CATSDFWGQGQETQYF.

The chain carries TRBV11-3 and TRBJ2-1; D is perhaps TRBD2 (7 bases). Deletions cut 6 bases from V and 9 bases from J, with 18 bases between. The CDR3 has 14 residues. CDR1 and CDR2 from the germline V gene are SGHNT and YENEEA. CDR3: CASRLGGGGGEQFF. The DNA for the CDR3 is TGTGCCAGCAGGCTGGGTGGGGGAGGGGGTGAGCAGTTCTTC.

CDR3 DNA sequence: TGTGCCAGTTCCCTCAGGCGGGGATACGAGCAGTACTTC. This gives the protein CASSLRRGYEQYF. V is TRBV12-3 or TRBV12-4 and J is TRBJ2-7; tentatively, D is TRBD2 (6 bases). Trimming removed 9 bases at V and 4 bases at J, with 16 bases between. The CDR3 loop spans 13 amino acids.

The rearrangement links TRBV5-1 to TRBJ2-1; a possible D gene is TRBD2 (6 bases). Germline loops: CDR1 SGHRS, CDR2 YFSETQ. The CDR3 has 15 amino acids. Trimming removed 2 bases at V and 5 bases at J, with 14 bases between. This CDR3 reads CASSFPLALDNEQFF. Written as DNA, the CDR3 is TGCGCCAGCAGCTTTCCACTAGCTCTCGACAATGAGCAGTTCTTC.

The chain carries TRBV2 and TRBJ2-7, with 9 bases fitting TRBD1. J was trimmed by 4 bases and V by 10 bases; bases with no gene match: 8. Germline V CDR1 and CDR2: SNHLY, FYNNEI. The CDR3 sequence is 13 residues long. The CDR3 reads CATGQGLNYEQYF. The DNA for the CDR3 is TGTGCCACCGGACAGGGGTTGAATTACGAGCAGTACTTC.

The rearrangement uses TRBV28 and TRBJ2-7, with 10 bases matching TRBD2. Per the germline V gene, CDR1 is MDHEN and CDR2 is SYDVKM. The CDR3 consists of 14 residues. The ends lost 5 bases at V and 3 bases at J; junction bases unmatched: 4. CDR3 sequence: CASSPGTSVYEQYF. The DNA for the CDR3 is TGTGCCAGCAGTCCCGGGACTAGCGTCTACGAGCAGTACTTC. Variable domain in full (rest from reference TRBV28 and TRBJ2-7): DVKVTQSSRYLVKRTGEKVFLECVQDMDHENMFWYRQDPGLGLRLIYFSYDVKMKEKGDIPEGYSVSREKKERFSLILESASTNQTSMYLCASSPGTSVYEQYFGPGTRLTVT.

The V gene is TRBV21-1, the J gene TRBJ2-5; the table names TRBD2, a call not compared with the DNA. TRBV21-1 constitutes a pseudogene. This CDR3 comprises 17 residues. The DNA of the CDR3 is TGTGCCAGCAGCGTGGGACTAGCGGGAGCTAGGGGAGAGACCCAGTACTTC. Protein sequence: CASSVGLAGARGETQYF.

J is TRBJ1-6 and V is TRBV7-3; TRBD1 is a possible D gene (6 bases). This CDR3 has 14 amino acids. Germline V gene sequence: CDR1 SGHTA, CDR2 FQGTGA. Trimming removed 2 bases from V and 9 bases from J, with 11 bases in between. In DNA form, the CDR3 reads TGTGCCAGCAGCTTAGCCAGGGGTTTTTCACCCCTCCACTTT. It specifies CASSLARGFSPLHF.

This clone appeared a single time. J is TRBJ1-6 and V is TRBV28; tentative D call: TRBD1 (5 bases). The V end was cut by 4 bases, the J end by 6 bases, with 13 bases between. Germline CDR1 reads MDHEN; CDR2 reads SYDVKM. This CDR3 is 15 amino acids long. This CDR3 reads CASSWGRAFNSPLHF. CDR3 coding DNA: TGTGCCAGCAGTTGGGGCAGGGCATTTAATTCACCCCTCCACTTT. Full variable domain (missing parts from reference TRBV28 and TRBJ1-6): DVKVTQSSRYLVKRTGEKVFLECVQDMDHENMFWYRQDPGLGLRLIYFSYDVKMKEKGDIPEGYSVSREKKERFSLILESASTNQTSMYLCASSWGRAFNSPLHFGNGTRLTVT.

V usage is TRBV5-1 and J usage is TRBJ2-7; 9 bases match TRBD1. The CDR3 has 13 residues. The V segment lost 6 bases and the J segment 5 bases; nucleotides outside the gene matches: 6. The germline V gene has CDR1 SGHRS and CDR2 YFSETQ. CDR3 in amino acids: CASKYTGGHEQYF. CDR3 nucleotides: TGCGCCAGCAAGTACACAGGGGGCCACGAGCAGTACTTC.

V and J are TRBV27 and TRBJ1-1; D is unclear. Germline values: CDR1 MNHEY, CDR2 SMNVEV (reference sequence). The V gene lost 5 bases and the J gene lost 4 bases, with 11 bases spanning the gap. This CDR3 is built from 13 residues. CDR3 DNA: TGTGCCAGCAGTCCCCGACCGGGCACTGAAGCTTTCTTT. This gives the protein CASSPRPGTEAFF.

J is TRBJ2-3 and V is TRBV10-3; 8 nucleotides line up with TRBD2. CDR1 is ENHRY and CDR2 is SYGVKD in the germline V gene. Losses at the gene ends were 2 bases for V and 5 bases for J; bases not matched to a gene: 12. The CDR3 sequence is 17 residues long. The CDR3 nucleotides are TGTGCCATCAGTGAGCCTGGGGTGCGGGAGGAGGGAGATACGCAGTATTTT. Translated: CAISEPGVREEGDTQYF.

This clone was counted ten times or more. The gene calls are TRBV6-2 or TRBV6-3 and TRBJ2-1; D may be TRBD2 (6 bases). The CDR3 covers 12 residues. V lost 2 bases and J 9 bases, leaving 8 bases between the germline ends. Germline assignment: CDR1 MNHEY and CDR2 SVGEGT. The CDR3 loop is CASSYLGSEQFF. The CDR3 region has the DNA TGTGCCAGCAGTTACCTCGGGAGTGAGCAGTTCTTC.

The rearrangement joins TRBV3-1 (or the pseudogene TRBV3-2) to TRBJ1-2, with TRBD1 matching over 7 bases. The germline gives CDR1 LGHDT, CDR2 YNNKEL (reference sequence). There are 13 residues in the CDR3. With 4 bases clipped from V and 13 bases from J, the junction kept 12 bases outside the gene matches. In DNA, the CDR3 is TGTGCCAGCAGCCCCGGGACAGTATATGCGTGCACCTTC. This encodes CASSPGTVYACTF.